The 21 T cell receptor beta chains below all came from one sample that was sequenced in a study of metastatic and nonmetastatic thyroid tumors. All patients were untreated before thyroid surgery. MiXCR reprocessed the PCR reads for TCRdb. The data hold 40,000 to 55,000 clones, with roughly 15% observed a single time. Specimen: blood. The receptor set was obtained from a female donor with papillary thyroid cancer or a benign thyroid nodule (not recorded which). Some clones in this sample may be carry-over from other donors' samples.

This clone came up many times. In DNA, the CDR3 is TGTGCCAGTAGTATAGATCCCCAGGGGGGCTCCAATCAGCCCCAGCATTTT. This sequence encodes CASSIDPQGGSNQPQHF. V usage is TRBV19 and J usage is TRBJ1-5; 7 nucleotides align to TRBD1. From germline, CDR1 is LNHDA and CDR2 SQIVND (reference sequence). V gave up 0 bases and J gave up 3 bases; unmatched junction bases: 8. This CDR3 region has 17 residues.

This clone appeared a few times. This chain joins TRBV19 and TRBJ1-3; D is perhaps TRBD1 (6 bases). Trimming left V 6 bases short and J 1 base short, with 10 bases between. The germline gives CDR1 LNHDA, CDR2 SQIVND (reference sequence). The CDR3 contains 14 residues. CDR3 DNA sequence: TGTGCCAGTAGCCAGGGGTTTTCTGGAAACACCATATATTTT. It specifies CASSQGFSGNTIYF.

This clone was seen repeatedly, ten times or more. The genes are TRBV15 and TRBJ2-5, with a possible D match to TRBD1 (6 bases). There are 15 residues in the CDR3. V was shortened by 6 bases and J by 5 bases, with 19 bases between the two germline ends. Germline V CDR1 and CDR2: LNHNV, YYDKDF (reference sequence). The CDR3 region is CATSPPRGIMETQYF. In DNA, the CDR3 is TGTGCCACCAGTCCGCCAAGGGGGATCATGGAGACCCAGTACTTC.

This clone was counted ten times or more. The chain is built from TRBV12-3 or TRBV12-4 and TRBJ1-1, with unresolved D. The CDR3 runs to 14 residues. Between the trimmed V and J ends, which lost 4 bases and 1 base, there was a span of 10 bases. CDR3 nucleotides: TGTGCCAGCAGTTGGGGATTGGCGAACACTGAAGCTTTCTTT. This encodes CASSWGLANTEAFF.

This clone was observed at least ten times. The gene calls are TRBV12-3 or TRBV12-4 and TRBJ2-1; 11 bases agree with TRBD2. This CDR3 is built from 16 residues. V was pared by 2 bases and J by 4 bases, with 4 bases of the junction left unmatched. The CDR3 coding sequence is TGTGCCAGCAGTTTATCGGGACTAGCGGTATACAATGAGCAGTTCTTC. Amino acids: CASSLSGLAVYNEQFF.

This clone is medium-sized in the sample. The chain joins TRBV6-2 or TRBV6-3 to TRBJ2-7, with TRBD1 matching 9 bases. The CDR3 extends over 14 amino acids. Looked up from germline, CDR1 is MNHEY and CDR2 is SVGEGT. The ends lost 5 bases at V and 2 bases at J; junction bases unmatched: 4. CDR3 in amino acids: CASSRTGATYEQYF. DNA of the CDR3: TGTGCCAGCAGTCGGACAGGGGCCACCTACGAGCAGTACTTC.

Many counts were recorded for this clone. The chain uses TRBV30 and TRBJ1-1, with D maybe TRBD1 (6 bases). V was shortened by 2 bases and J by 8 bases, with 18 bases between the two germline ends. Per the germline V gene, CDR1 is GTSNPN and CDR2 is SVGIG (reference sequence). This CDR3 has 14 amino acids. In DNA, the CDR3 is TGTGCCTGGAGTACGGCAGGGGTAAGTTTAGAAGCTTTCTTT. Residues: CAWSTAGVSLEAFF.

With regard to this clone: A read error is possible here, since a much larger clone lies one base away. The V call is TRBV2, the J call TRBJ2-4; 10 positions agree with TRBD1. This CDR3 contains 14 residues. CDR1 is SNHLY, CDR2 FYNNEI, per germline. The CDR3 nucleotides read TGTGCCGGCAGTACCGGGACAGGGGCCCCTAGGAAGTACTTC. This translates into CAGSTGTGAPRKYF.

Many counts were recorded for this clone. The V call is TRBV12-5, the J call TRBJ2-1, with TRBD2 identical over 12 bases. The CDR3 has 16 amino acids. After removal of 5 bases from V and 4 bases from J, the junction contained 6 bases not matched to a gene. Germline lookup yields CDR1 LGHNT and CDR2 FRNRAP. CDR3 sequence: CASGARTSGTYNEQFF. DNA for the CDR3: TGTGCTAGTGGTGCCCGGACTAGCGGGACTTACAATGAGCAGTTCTTC.

This clone was observed a handful of times. The V gene is TRBV18, the J gene TRBJ2-5, with 10 bases lining up with TRBD1. In germline, CDR1 is KGHSH, CDR2 LQKENI. V was pared by 1 base and J by 4 bases, with 6 bases of the junction left unmatched. CDR3 length: 16 residues. CDR3 loop: CASSPRTGGGGETQYF. In nucleotides, the CDR3 is TGTGCCAGCTCACCACGGACAGGGGGAGGTGGAGAGACCCAGTACTTC.

This clone was detected many times. The chain combines TRBV6-4 with TRBJ2-1; 9 bases match TRBD2. The CDR3 covers 15 residues. Germline lookup yields CDR1 MRHNA and CDR2 SNTAGT. V shed 3 bases and J 6 bases; nucleotides not matched to a gene: 6. This CDR3 reads CASSESAGGGNEQFF. The CDR3 DNA follows: TGTGCCAGCAGTGAATCAGCGGGGGGTGGCAATGAGCAGTTCTTC.

This clone is medium-sized within its sample. The V and J genes are TRBV28 and TRBJ2-1; D is unclear. The germline V gene encodes CDR1 MDHEN and CDR2 SYDVKM. The CDR3 length is 15 residues. V gave up 5 bases and J gave up 0 bases, with 11 bases separating them. The CDR3 spells CASSPTLSSYNEQFF. The CDR3 bases are TGTGCCAGCAGTCCTACTCTAAGCTCCTACAATGAGCAGTTCTTC.

Only a few counts were recorded for this clone. The genes are TRBV6-5 and TRBJ2-6; unclear D gene. V was shortened by 2 bases and J by 2 bases, with 13 bases between the two germline ends. Germline CDR1 is MNHEY and CDR2 is SVGAGI. The CDR3 runs to 17 residues. The CDR3 DNA reads as TGTGCCAGCAGTTACGGTCCTCAAGTACCTGGGGCCAACGTCCTGACTTTC. It is translated as CASSYGPQVPGANVLTF.

In this sample, this clone turned up many times. The chain links TRBV9 to TRBJ2-2, with D unresolved. This CDR3 is built from 13 residues. CDR1 is SGDLS and CDR2 is YYNGEE in the germline V gene. Deletions cut 0 bases from V and 5 bases from J, with 5 bases between. CDR3 amino acids: CASSVDQTGELFF. CDR3 nucleotides: TGTGCCAGCAGCGTAGATCAAACCGGGGAGCTGTTTTTT.

This clone was recorded at least ten times. This chain uses TRBV6-5 with TRBJ1-2; no reliable D call. The V gene lost 2 bases and the J gene lost 4 bases, with 26 bases spanning the gap. The CDR3 covers 19 residues. Per the germline V gene, CDR1 is MNHEY and CDR2 is SVGAGI. CDR3 sequence: CASSYKGGSATLMSYGYTF. The CDR3 DNA sequence: TGTGCCAGCAGTTACAAGGGAGGGTCTGCTACCCTCATGAGCTATGGCTACACCTTC.

As concerns this clone: Mismatch with germline at one junction end may stem from a read error. The chain uses TRBV28 and TRBJ1-2; unclear D gene. Germline V CDR1 and CDR2: MDHEN, SYDVKM. This CDR3 has 14 amino acids. CDR3 region: CASRGLPHDYGCTF. The CDR3 nucleotides are TGTGCCAGCAGAGGACTTCCTCATGACTATGGCTGCACCTTC.

This clone has only a few counts. The chain has TRBV6-1 and TRBJ1-6; D unclear. The CDR3 is made up of 15 amino acids. Germline CDR1 MNHNS, CDR2 SASEGT. The V and J ends lost 7 bases and 0 bases respectively, with 10 bases between them. The CDR3 bases are TGTGCCAGCACTACGGGTAGCTCCTATAATTCACCCCTCCACTTT. Translated, it gives CASTTGSSYNSPLHF.

This clone was counted between two and nine times. The germline gene is not matched at one end of the junction; a read error may be the cause. The chain couples TRBV6-1 to TRBJ2-2, with TRBD2 identical over 12 bases. The CDR3 has 17 residues. Germline V gene lookup returns CDR1 MNHNS and CDR2 SASEGT. CDR3 in DNA: TGTGCCAGCAGTGGTCTAGCGGGAGGGCCGGGCACCGTGGAGCTGCTTTTT. This sequence encodes CASSGLAGGPGTVELLF.

There are many counts of this clone. In DNA form, the CDR3 reads TGTGCCAGCAGTGATGGACACTTAAACACCATATATTTT. Translated, it gives CASSDGHLNTIYF. The chain recombines TRBV6-1 with TRBJ1-3; perhaps TRBD1 as D (5 bases). Per the germline V gene, CDR1 is MNHNS and CDR2 is SASEGT. V was pared by 3 bases and J by 6 bases, with 9 bases between. The CDR3 extends over 13 amino acids.

This clone was seen many times. The chain employs TRBV12-3 or TRBV12-4 and TRBJ1-1, with unresolved D. The CDR3 contains 13 residues. With 8 bases removed from V and 1 base from J, the gap between germline ends came to 11 bases. DNA of the CDR3: TGTGCCAGCGGGGTTGCGGAGAACACTGAAGCTTTCTTT. Encoded protein: CASGVAENTEAFF.

This clone occurred a few times. This chain links TRBV28 with TRBJ2-7; D is uncertain. Germline assignment: CDR1 MDHEN and CDR2 SYDVKM. The CDR3 has 12 residues. V was cut by 7 bases and J by 6 bases, with 13 bases left in between. CDR3 sequence (DNA): TGTGCCAGCACTCCTTCTGGGCGCGAGCAGTACTTC. Its protein product is CASTPSGREQYF.